Described below is a single TCR beta chain sequence and its context. Sequenced by immunoSEQ multiplex PCR; TCRdb stores in-frame clones only, minus some. This sample carries around 51,000 clones, 85% to 90% of them seen once, and the ten largest clones take 35% to 50%. This entry is derived from a study of control samples from healthy donors and cancer patients. CDR1 is MDHEN and CDR2 is SYDVKM in the germline V gene. The CDR3 covers 16 residues. Germline trimming cut 6 bases from V and 2 bases from J; bases unmatched to any gene: 5. This TCR was sampled from a man in his forties or fifties with head and neck cancer. Sequencing was done on a sample of PBMCs. The chain couples TRBV28 to TRBJ2-1; 12 bases are shared with TRBD2. CDR3 loop: CASRTRLAGAYNEQFF. CDR3 bases: TGTGCCAGCAGGACGCGACTAGCGGGGGCCTACAATGAGCAGTTCTTC. Supplemented by reference TRBV28 and TRBJ2-1, the full variable domain reads DVKVTQSSRYLVKRTGEKVFLECVQDMDHENMFWYRQDPGLGLRLIYFSYDVKMKEKGDIPEGYSVSREKKERFSLILESASTNQTSMYLCASRTRLAGAYNEQFFGPGTRLTVL.